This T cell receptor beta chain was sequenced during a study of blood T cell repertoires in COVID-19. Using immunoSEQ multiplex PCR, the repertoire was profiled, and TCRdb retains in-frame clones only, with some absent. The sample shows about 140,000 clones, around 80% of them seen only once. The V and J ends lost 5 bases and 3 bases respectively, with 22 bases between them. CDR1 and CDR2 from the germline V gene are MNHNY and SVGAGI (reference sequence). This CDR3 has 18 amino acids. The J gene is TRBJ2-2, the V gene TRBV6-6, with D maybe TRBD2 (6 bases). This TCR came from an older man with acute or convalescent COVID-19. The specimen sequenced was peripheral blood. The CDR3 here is CASSPAGSGGQDTGELFF. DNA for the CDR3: TGTGCCAGCAGTCCGGCGGGCTCCGGGGGTCAGGACACCGGGGAGCTGTTTTTT.